These 23 T cell receptor beta chains came from one sample sequenced in a study of T cell responses to AZD1222 COVID-19 vaccine (dated by TCRdb to about 2021). Read against the paper, the sample's time point label means: baseline before first vaccination. Explained via the paper, the treatment or condition label denotes: meningococcal conjugate vaccine given as trial control. Receptors were amplified or captured by the immunoSEQ multiplex PCR assay. In TCRdb, the immuneACCESS table is reduced to in-frame sequences with V and J assigned. These tables do not hold every clone; where another copy was compared, an unresolved V gene accounts for under half, and the others remain unexplained. The sample table lists tens of thousands of clones, 90% to 95% of them with a count of one. 4.5% to 5.5% of the sample comes from the top ten. The source was peripheral blood, collected on day 0 of MenACWY control vaccination. The receptors derive from an adult in good health.

The chain combines TRBV5-1 with TRBJ2-7; 7 nucleotides agree with TRBD1. This CDR3 is built from 18 residues. Germline CDR1 reads SGHRS; CDR2 reads YFSETQ. J was trimmed by 4 bases and V by 4 bases; bases with no gene match: 20. In DNA form, the CDR3 reads TGCGCCAGCAGCCCTACTACCGACAGGGCCTCCGGGTTGTACGAGCAGTACTTC. Its translation: CASSPTTDRASGLYEQYF.

The J gene is TRBJ2-3, the V gene TRBV7-2; weak D call: TRBD2 (5 bases). The germline V and J ends were trimmed by 3 bases and 1 base, with 5 bases remaining between them. The germline CDR1 and CDR2 sequences are SGHTA and FQGNSA. This CDR3 has 13 residues. This CDR3 reads CASSFGGTDTQYF. The DNA for the CDR3 is TGTGCCAGCAGCTTCGGGGGCACAGATACGCAGTATTTT.

The chain is built from TRBV7-2 and TRBJ1-5; 7 nucleotides agree with TRBD1. V lost 4 bases, J lost 9 bases, and 12 bases stayed unmatched. The germline V gene encodes CDR1 SGHTA and CDR2 FQGNSA. The CDR3 totals 15 residues. DNA of the CDR3: TGTGCCAGCAGCTCACCGGTAGGGGGCGAAGGGCCCCAGCATTTT. Residues: CASSSPVGGEGPQHF.

On this clone: Relative to the germline gene, one junction end is altered; a read error may explain this. This rearrangement joins TRBV5-5 to TRBJ1-2, with 7 bases fitting TRBD1. CDR1 and CDR2 (germline): SGHKS, YYEKEE (reference sequence). The CDR3 spans 10 residues. CDR3 region: CASSSGTVHF. In DNA, the CDR3 is TGTGCCAGCAGTTCCGGGACAGTACACTTC.

V and J are TRBV2 and TRBJ1-6; D unclear. V lost 10 bases to trimming and J lost 16 bases, with 17 bases between them. The germline gives CDR1 SNHLY, CDR2 FYNNEI. The CDR3 is 11 amino acids. CDR3 nucleotide sequence: TGTGCCACCCGTGCCATTTTTCTTCTCCACTTT. It codes for CATRAIFLLHF.

The chain couples TRBV30 to TRBJ1-5; D perhaps matches TRBD1 (5 bases). The ends were cut back, 4 bases at V and 6 bases at J, with 13 bases in the middle. This CDR3 has 13 amino acids. CDR1 and CDR2 from the germline V gene are GTSNPN and SVGIG (reference sequence). The CDR3 region is CAWTVGEGQPQHF. Written as DNA, the CDR3 is TGTGCCTGGACTGTAGGGGAAGGTCAGCCCCAGCATTTT.

The chain couples TRBV7-2 to TRBJ2-7; D is possibly TRBD2 (5 bases). V lost 2 bases to trimming and J lost 2 bases, with 19 bases between them. This CDR3 is built from 17 residues. CDR1 and CDR2 from the germline V gene are SGHTA and FQGNSA. The CDR3: CASSLLVRGSIAYEQYF. The CDR3 nucleotides read TGTGCCAGCAGCTTATTGGTTCGTGGGAGTATCGCCTACGAGCAGTACTTC.

The rearrangement links TRBV6-5 to TRBJ1-5, with D perhaps matching TRBD1 (6 bases). The CDR3 spans 16 residues. Germline values: CDR1 MNHEY, CDR2 SVGAGI. V shed 4 bases and J shed 5 bases, with 18 bases lying between them. DNA for the CDR3: TGTGCCAGCAGTTCCTACCCCACAGGGAACCATCAGCCCCAGCATTTT. Translation gives CASSSYPTGNHQPQHF.

The rearrangement uses TRBV28 and TRBJ1-5; D gene uncertain. V dropped 8 bases and J dropped 4 bases, with 15 bases sitting between them. The CDR3 has 14 residues. Germline values: CDR1 MDHEN, CDR2 SYDVKM. CDR3 sequence reads: CASLGGGLNQPQHF. The CDR3 DNA sequence: TGTGCCAGCTTGGGCGGCGGATTGAATCAGCCCCAGCATTTT. The full variable domain, rest sourced from reference TRBV28 and TRBJ1-5, is DVKVTQSSRYLVKRTGEKVFLECVQDMDHENMFWYRQDPGLGLRLIYFSYDVKMKEKGDIPEGYSVSREKKERFSLILESASTNQTSMYLCASLGGGLNQPQHFGDGTRLSIL.

This clone was observed once. DNA for the CDR3: TGTGCCAGCAGCCCCGGGACAGGGGGAAACTATGGCTACACCTTC. Protein: CASSPGTGGNYGYTF. The rearrangement links TRBV5-4 to TRBJ1-2, with 11 bases identical to TRBD1. This CDR3 comprises 15 residues. In germline, CDR1 is SGHNT, CDR2 YYREEE (reference sequence). V lost 4 bases to trimming and J lost 2 bases; unmatched junction nucleotides: 4.

The chain recombines TRBV7-3 with TRBJ2-1, with 10 bases lining up with TRBD2. V dropped 2 bases and J dropped 8; count of bases not matched to a gene: 6. The CDR3 runs 15 residues. Germline CDR1 reads SGHTA; CDR2 reads FQGTGA. CDR3 nucleotide sequence: TGTGCCAGCAGCTTAGTACTAGCGGGACGGGATGAGCAGTTCTTC. This sequence encodes CASSLVLAGRDEQFF. Drawing the rest from reference TRBV7-3 and TRBJ2-1, the complete variable domain is GAGVSQTPSNKVTEKGKYVELRCDPISGHTALYWYRQSLGQGPEFLIYFQGTGAADDSGLPNDRFFAVRPEGSVSTLKIQRTERGDSAVYLCASSLVLAGRDEQFFGPGTRLTVL.

This sequence joins TRBV11-1 and TRBJ2-6; D perhaps matches TRBD1 (6 bases). Germline V CDR1 and CDR2: SGHAT, FQDESV (reference sequence). This CDR3 has 16 amino acids. V shed 5 bases and J shed 4 bases, with 15 bases lying between them. The chain's CDR3 is CASSHKQGTGANVLTF. DNA for the CDR3: TGTGCCAGCAGCCACAAACAGGGAACGGGGGCCAACGTCCTGACTTTC.

The chain uses TRBV12-3 or TRBV12-4 and TRBJ2-2; D call uncertain. This CDR3 region has 12 residues. Trimming pared 6 bases from V and 6 bases from J, leaving 8 bases between. This chain's CDR3 is CASSPGSGELFF. CDR3 coding DNA: TGTGCCAGCAGCCCCGGGTCCGGGGAGCTGTTTTTT.

V usage is TRBV7-3 and J usage is TRBJ2-2; D gene uncertain. The length of the CDR3 is 14 residues. Germline V gives CDR1 SGHTA, CDR2 FQGTGA. V was cut by 4 bases and J by 5 bases, with 11 bases left in between. The CDR3 nucleotides are TGTGCCAGCAGCTCTCGGCTGGGGACCGGGGAGCTGTTTTTT. This codes for CASSSRLGTGELFF.

This clone was observed a single time. The rearrangement uses TRBV2 and TRBJ2-1; TRBD2 matches at 8 bases. Germline CDR1 and CDR2: SNHLY and FYNNEI. The CDR3 spans 15 residues. V gave up 1 base and J gave up 13 bases; unmatched junction bases: 12. The CDR3 is CASSEVPSGSEVQFF. CDR3 DNA: TGTGCCAGCAGTGAAGTTCCTAGCGGGTCGGAGGTCCAGTTCTTC. Supplemented by reference TRBV2 and TRBJ2-1, the full variable domain reads EPEVTQTPSHQVTQMGQEVILRCVPISNHLYFYWYRQILGQKVEFLVSFYNNEISEKSEIFDDQFSVERPDGSNFTLKIRSTKLEDSAMYFCASSEVPSGSEVQFFGPGTRLTVL.

The chain employs TRBV7-9 and TRBJ2-5; D remains ambiguous. Germline loops: CDR1 SEHNR, CDR2 FQNEAQ (reference sequence). This CDR3 has 12 residues. V lost 1 base and J 5 bases, leaving 5 bases between the germline ends. In nucleotides, the CDR3 is TGTGCCAGCAGCTTAGGTTCTGAGACCCAGTACTTC. Its translation is CASSLGSETQYF.

This chain's CDR3 is CASSGIGANVLTF. The CDR3 coding sequence is TGTGCCAGCAGTGGAATCGGGGCCAACGTCCTGACTTTC. The chain carries TRBV2 and TRBJ2-6; D is undetermined. The CDR3 has 13 amino acids. CDR1 and CDR2 from the germline V gene are SNHLY and FYNNEI. V gave up 4 bases and J gave up 4 bases, with 5 bases separating them.

The V call is TRBV5-6, the J call TRBJ2-7; no definite D call. With 0 bases removed from V and 2 bases from J, the gap between germline ends came to 12 bases. Germline CDR1 and CDR2: SGHDT and YYEEEE. CDR3 length equals 15 residues. In nucleotides, the CDR3 is TGTGCCAGCAGCTTGGTTGAGGCAGGCCCCTACGAGCAGTACTTC. This encodes CASSLVEAGPYEQYF.

The rearrangement links TRBV9 to TRBJ2-7; 9 positions match TRBD2. Germline V gene sequence: CDR1 SGDLS, CDR2 YYNGEE. V was pared by 4 bases and J by 3 bases, with 8 bases of the junction left unmatched. This CDR3 contains 15 residues. The CDR3 protein is CASSPSLAGNYEQYF. The CDR3 nucleotides are TGTGCCAGCAGCCCCAGCCTAGCGGGGAACTACGAGCAGTACTTC.

The chain recombines TRBV30 with TRBJ2-7; D is uncertain. Germline loops: CDR1 GTSNPN, CDR2 SVGIG (reference sequence). The CDR3 spans 11 residues. With 1 base removed from V and 1 base from J, the gap between germline ends came to 2 bases. The CDR3 loop reads CAWSGSYEQYF. The CDR3 bases are TGTGCCTGGAGTGGTTCCTACGAGCAGTACTTC.

This chain joins TRBV11-3 and TRBJ1-1; 8 positions match TRBD1. This CDR3 contains 14 residues. In germline, CDR1 is SGHNT, CDR2 YENEEA. V lost 5 bases and J lost 6; bases outside the gene matches: 8. CDR3 amino acids: CASSLTTGVAEAFF. The CDR3 region has the DNA TGTGCCAGCAGCCTAACGACAGGGGTCGCTGAAGCTTTCTTT.

This CDR3 reads CASSPQRLEGADTEAFF. CDR3 DNA sequence: TGTGCCAGCAGCCCCCAGCGTTTAGAGGGGGCGGACACTGAAGCTTTCTTT. The gene calls are TRBV7-9 and TRBJ1-1; TRBD1 matches at 7 bases. The CDR3 covers 17 residues. From germline, CDR1 is SEHNR and CDR2 FQNEAQ (reference sequence). The V segment lost 5 bases and the J segment 3 bases; nucleotides outside the gene matches: 15.

The chain links TRBV28 to TRBJ2-1; D gene uncertain. The germline V and J ends were trimmed by 4 bases and 5 bases, with 9 bases remaining between them. Germline V CDR1 and CDR2: MDHEN, SYDVKM. This CDR3 has 13 residues. This CDR3 reads CASSSAQDNEQFF. The CDR3 nucleotides are TGTGCCAGCAGTTCGGCCCAAGACAATGAGCAGTTCTTC.